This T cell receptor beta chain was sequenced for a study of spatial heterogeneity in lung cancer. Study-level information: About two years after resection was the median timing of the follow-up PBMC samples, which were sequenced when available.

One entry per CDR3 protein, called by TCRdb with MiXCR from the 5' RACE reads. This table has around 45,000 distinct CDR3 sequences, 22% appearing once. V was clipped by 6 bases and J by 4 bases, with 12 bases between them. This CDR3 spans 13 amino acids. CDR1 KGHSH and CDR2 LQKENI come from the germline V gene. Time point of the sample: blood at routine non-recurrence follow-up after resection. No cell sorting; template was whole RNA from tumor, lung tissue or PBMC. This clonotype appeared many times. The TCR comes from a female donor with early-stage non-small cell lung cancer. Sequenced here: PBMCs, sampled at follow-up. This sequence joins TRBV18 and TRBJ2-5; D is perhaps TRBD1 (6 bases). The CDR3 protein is CASSLGQRETQYF. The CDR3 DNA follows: TGTGCCAGCTCCCTAGGACAGAGAGAGACCCAGTACTTC. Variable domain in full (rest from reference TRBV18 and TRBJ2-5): NAGVMQNPRHLVRRRGQEARLRCSPMKGHSHVYWYRQLPEEGLKFMVYLQKENIIDESGMPKERFSAEFPKEGPSILRIQQVVRGDSAAYFCASSLGQRETQYFGPGTRLLVL.